A selection of T cell receptor beta chains follows, all from one sample in a study of T cell repertoires in cytomegalovirus infection. Their target antigens are unknown. Each CDR3 protein gets one entry after TCRdb re-called the reads with MiXCR. The data hold about 770,000 distinct CDR3 sequences, with 25% to 35% observed a single time. The sample in question was cultured CD8+ T cells from PBMCs, obtained from culture after CMV antigen stimulation. These receptors all stem from a human donor in good health (CMV status not recorded). Some clones in this sample may be carry-over from other donors' samples. Each CDR3 is given with its conserved first and last residue. A D gene is named only where the DNA matches it firmly. Expanded clones are given a class, and other clones once, few, many or no size at all.

TRBV6-1	-	many	TRBJ1-5	TGTGCCAGCACCTCCGGTCAGCCCCAGCATTTT	CASTSGQPQHF
TRBV7-7	-	many	TRBJ1-1	TGTGCTAGCAGCCCGGTGGATTCTAAAACTGAAGCTTTCTTT	CASSPVDSKTEAFF
TRBV7-8	TRBD1	-	TRBJ1-1	TGTGCCAGCAGCCCACCGGGACAGTTTCCCCTTGAAGCTTTCTTT	CASSPPGQFPLEAFF
TRBV7-9	TRBD1	many	TRBJ2-3	TGTGCCAGCAGCCCCCCCTGGGGACAGGACACAGATACGCAGTATTTT	CASSPPWGQDTDTQYF
TRBV6-2/TRBV6-3	-	many	TRBJ1-5	TGTGCCAGCAGTTATATTATTTGGGAGGACCGGGGCCAGCATTTT	CASSYIIWEDRGQHF
TRBV7-8	-	many	TRBJ2-1	TGTGCCAGCAGCTTAGCGTGGGGGGCCTCCTACAATGAGCAGTTCTTC	CASSLAWGASYNEQFF
TRBV7-8	-	many	TRBJ2-3	TGTGCCAGCAGCTTCATGGCCAGCACAGATACGCAGTATTTT	CASSFMASTDTQYF
TRBV7-6	-	few	TRBJ1-4	TGTGCCAGCAGCTCGTCAGAGGCCTATAATGAAAAACTGTTTTTT	CASSSSEAYNEKLFF
TRBV27	-	few	TRBJ2-5	TGTGCCAGCAGTTTAGGGGGCGGGGGAGTCCAAGAGACCCAGTACTTC	CASSLGGGGVQETQYF
TRBV6-5	-	-	TRBJ2-3	TGTGCCAGCAGTTCCCGATCCGGGACTGCCACAGATACGCAGTATTTT	CASSSRSGTATDTQYF
TRBV15	TRBD1	-	TRBJ2-3	TGTGCCACCAGCGGGAGAGGTAGGGACAGAAGCACAGATACGCAGTATTTT	CATSGRGRDRSTDTQYF
TRBV27	-	-	TRBJ1-2	TGTGCCAGCAGTTTTGAGGCCGGGTCACCTTTCTATGGCTACACCTTC	CASSFEAGSPFYGYTF
TRBV6-1	TRBD1	many	TRBJ1-4	TGTGCCAGCAGTGAAAGACGAGTCGAGACAGGGAGGCTTAATGAAAAACTGTTTTTT	CASSERRVETGRLNEKLFF
TRBV2	-	-	TRBJ2-2	TGTGCCAGCAGTGTCCCCCTGACCAGCGGGAACACCGGGGAGCTGTTTTTT	CASSVPLTSGNTGELFF
TRBV12-3/TRBV12-4	TRBD1	-	TRBJ1-5	TGTGCCAGCAGATCCACAGGGGTTACCAAAATCTATAGCAATCAGCCCCAGCATTTT	CASRSTGVTKIYSNQPQHF
TRBV6-5	-	-	TRBJ1-2	TGTGCCAGCAGTTACCCTCAGGGTGGGGGTCCAGATGGCTACACCTTC	CASSYPQGGGPDGYTF
TRBV6-1	TRBD1	few	TRBJ1-1	TGTGCCAGCAGTGAATCCCGGACAGGGCTAACTGAAGCTTTCTTT	CASSESRTGLTEAFF
TRBV12-3/TRBV12-4	-	-	TRBJ2-7	TGTGCCAGCAGTCCATCTCTGGCTCAACGGGAGCAGTACTTC	CASSPSLAQREQYF
TRBV19	-	many	TRBJ1-1	TGTGCCAGTAGTATGAGGTATAGTATTGTGGCTTTCTTT	CASSMRYSIVAFF
TRBV6-5	TRBD1	few	TRBJ2-1	TGTGCCAGCAGTTACGGTGGACAGGGGTTCAATGAGCAGTTCTTC	CASSYGGQGFNEQFF
TRBV6-1	-	-	TRBJ1-6	TGTGCCAGCAGCCCCGACGCCCGGGCGAATTCACCCCTCCACTTT	CASSPDARANSPLHF
TRBV6-5	-	-	TRBJ1-5	TGTGCCAGCAGTTACTCGAGAGGGGGTCAGCCCCAGCATTTT	CASSYSRGGQPQHF
TRBV6-6	-	-	TRBJ1-2	TGTGCCAGCAGCCCGAGAAGGAACTTGGTCTTC	CASSPRRNLVF
TRBV15	-	-	TRBJ1-6	TGTGCCACCAGCAGAGATGGGGGTTTGAGCTCACCCCTCCACTTT	CATSRDGGLSSPLHF
TRBV19	TRBD1	-	TRBJ1-5	TGTGCCAGTAGTTATGACAGGGAACACGTTCCTAGCCAGCCCCAGCATTTT	CASSYDREHVPSQPQHF
TRBV7-2	-	few	TRBJ1-2	TGTGCCAGCAGCTTAGCAGTGGGGGGGAACTATGGCTACACCTTC	CASSLAVGGNYGYTF
TRBV7-2	TRBD1	few	TRBJ1-5	TGTGCCAGCAGCTTCACGACAGGGGATGATCAGCCCCAGCATTTT	CASSFTTGDDQPQHF
TRBV19	-	-	TRBJ2-2	TGTGCCAGTAGTATTGGGGCAGCGACGAACACCGGGGAGCTGTTTTTT	CASSIGAATNTGELFF
TRBV2	TRBD2	-	TRBJ2-7	TGTGCCAGCAGGTTACTAGCGCCCCGACCCGACGAGCAGTACTTC	CASRLLAPRPDEQYF
TRBV6-6	-	-	TRBJ2-5	TGTGCCAGCACTCCCGAGGGCGTTACGAAGGGGGGGGAGACCCAGTACTTC	CASTPEGVTKGGETQYF
TRBV6-5	TRBD2	-	TRBJ2-1	TGTGCCAGCACCTACCGGGGGGGCTACAATGAGCAGTTCTTC	CASTYRGGYNEQFF
TRBV12-3/TRBV12-4	-	-	TRBJ2-7	TGTGCCAGCAGTTTGGGCCGCAGGAGCTCCTACGAGCAGTACTTC	CASSLGRRSSYEQYF
TRBV6-8	TRBD1	-	TRBJ2-7	TGTGCCAGCAGGTCCCGGGACAGCCCCTACGAGCAGTACTTC	CASRSRDSPYEQYF
TRBV7-2	TRBD2	many	TRBJ2-3	TGTGCCAGCAGCTTAGCGGGACTAGCGGGGAGCACAGATACGCAGTATTTT	CASSLAGLAGSTDTQYF
TRBV13	TRBD2	once	TRBJ2-3	TGTGCCAGCAGCTCCCAGGGACTAGCATCAGATACGCAGTATTTT	CASSSQGLASDTQYF
TRBV4-1	TRBD1	few	TRBJ2-1	TGCGCCAGCAGCCTCCGTGTCAGACAGGGGTCCTACAATGAGCAGTTCTTC	CASSLRVRQGSYNEQFF
TRBV6-1	TRBD1	many	TRBJ1-2	TGTGCCAGCAGTACACCGGGACAGAGCTATGGCTACACCTTC	CASSTPGQSYGYTF
TRBV7-2	-	many	TRBJ2-3	TGTGCCAGCAGCTTAGTGGGAGGGGGCGAAGGGTCGGATACGCAGTATTTT	CASSLVGGGEGSDTQYF
TRBV7-8	-	many	TRBJ1-3	TGTGCCAGCAGCTTAGCGGTCAGCTCTGGAAACACCATATATTTT	CASSLAVSSGNTIYF
TRBV6-1	-	few	TRBJ2-3	TGTGCCAGCAGGAGAGAACAGGGAAGGGTCAATACGCAGTATTTT	CASRREQGRVNTQYF
TRBV27	-	-	TRBJ1-5	TGTGCCAGCAGTTTCCTTCCGCTGTATAGCAATCAGCCCCAGCATTTT	CASSFLPLYSNQPQHF
TRBV7-9	-	-	TRBJ2-3	TGTGCCAGCAGCTTAAGGGTCGGGGGCTGGGGACAGACTAGCACAGATACGCAGTATTTT	CASSLRVGGWGQTSTDTQYF
TRBV27	-	-	TRBJ1-1	TGTGCCAGCAGTTTATATGGGGGAGCGAACACTGAAGCTTTCTTT	CASSLYGGANTEAFF
TRBV11-2	TRBD1	few	TRBJ2-6	TGTGCCAGCAGCTCGGGACAGGGGGCTGGGGCCAACGTCCTGACTTTC	CASSSGQGAGANVLTF
TRBV15	-	few	TRBJ2-7	TGTGCCACCAGCAGAGGACAGGCGAGCTCCTACGAGCAGTACTTC	CATSRGQASSYEQYF
TRBV4-1	TRBD2	few	TRBJ2-1	TGCGCCAGCAGCCAAGTCGGGACTAGCGGTGAGCAGTTCTTC	CASSQVGTSGEQFF
TRBV7-2	-	few	TRBJ2-2	TGTGCCAGCAGCTTAGTTGGGGGGTCCGCCGGGGAGCTGTTTTTT	CASSLVGGSAGELFF
TRBV12-3/TRBV12-4	-	few	TRBJ1-6	TGTGCCAGCAGTTTATTCCGGTACCCTTTCAATTCACCCCTCCACTTT	CASSLFRYPFNSPLHF
TRBV4-3	TRBD1	few	TRBJ1-2	TGCGCCAGCAGCCAAGACCTCTCCAGGGGGGCCTATGGCTACACCTTC	CASSQDLSRGAYGYTF
TRBV28	-	-	TRBJ2-2	TGTGCCAGCAGTTTTGAGTACGGGAACACCGGGGAGCTGTTTTTT	CASSFEYGNTGELFF